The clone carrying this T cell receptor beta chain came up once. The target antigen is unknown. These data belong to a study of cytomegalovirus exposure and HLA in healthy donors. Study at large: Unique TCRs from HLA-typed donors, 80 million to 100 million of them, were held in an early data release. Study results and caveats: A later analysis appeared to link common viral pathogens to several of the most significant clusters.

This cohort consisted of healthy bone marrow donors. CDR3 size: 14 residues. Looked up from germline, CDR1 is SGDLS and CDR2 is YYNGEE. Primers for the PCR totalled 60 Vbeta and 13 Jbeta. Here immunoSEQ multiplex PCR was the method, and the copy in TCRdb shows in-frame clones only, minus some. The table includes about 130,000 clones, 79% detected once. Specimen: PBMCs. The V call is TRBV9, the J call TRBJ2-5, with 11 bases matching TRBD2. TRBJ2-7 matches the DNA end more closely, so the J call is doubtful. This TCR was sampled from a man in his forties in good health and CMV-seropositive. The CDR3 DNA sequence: TGTGCCAGCAGCGCAGGACTAGCGGGCTACGAGCAGTACTTC. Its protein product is CASSAGLAGYEQYF.